Listed here are 16 T cell receptor beta chains from one sample, sequenced in a study of blood T cell repertoires in COVID-19. TCRdb's copy holds only in-frame clones and misses some; the assay was immunoSEQ multiplex PCR. This repertoire shows 200,000 to 300,000 clones, about nine tenths found once; its top ten account for around 1.8%. The sample consisted of PBMCs or T cells enriched from blood (not recorded which). The receptors stem from a man in his forties or fifties who had recovered from COVID-19.

This chain uses TRBV11-2 with TRBJ2-3; 8 bases are a match to TRBD2. V was clipped by 5 bases and J by 3 bases; unmatched bases: 13. Germline values: CDR1 SGHAT, CDR2 FQNNGV. CDR3 length equals 17 residues. The CDR3 here is CASSTGNRGGRTDTQYF. The CDR3 DNA reads as TGTGCCAGCAGCACGGGAAACCGGGGGGGCCGGACAGATACGCAGTATTTT.

The gene calls are TRBV9 and TRBJ2-7; 8 bases line up with TRBD2. This CDR3 has 13 residues. V shed 4 bases, J shed 6 bases, and the junction held 6 bases outside the gene matches. Looked up from germline, CDR1 is SGDLS and CDR2 is YYNGEE. The DNA for the CDR3 is TGTGCCAGCAGCCCCGGGGGGGGGAGCGAGCAGTACTTC. As protein: CASSPGGGSEQYF.

This clone was detected a few times. V usage is TRBV7-9 and J usage is TRBJ1-1; D is uncertain. V was trimmed by 0 bases and J by 11 bases, leaving 10 bases between them. The CDR3 runs 12 residues. Germline values: CDR1 SEHNR, CDR2 FQNEAQ (reference sequence). The CDR3 DNA reads TGTGCCAGCAGCTTAGCGGCGGGGAGGGCTTTCTTT. It specifies CASSLAAGRAFF.

The genes are TRBV7-2 and TRBJ2-1; D gene uncertain. Looked up from germline, CDR1 is SGHTA and CDR2 is FQGNSA. This CDR3 region has 15 residues. The germline V and J ends were trimmed by 1 base and 0 bases, with 7 bases remaining between them. The CDR3 region is CASSLVPYSYNEQFF. For the CDR3, the DNA is TGTGCCAGCAGCTTAGTCCCCTACTCCTACAATGAGCAGTTCTTC.

The J gene is TRBJ1-5, the V gene TRBV29-1, with D possibly matching TRBD1 (6 bases). Germline loops: CDR1 SQVTM, CDR2 ANQGSEA. There are 15 residues in the CDR3. V was pared by 7 bases and J by 0 bases, with 16 bases between. The CDR3 DNA is TGCAGCGCTCGAATCCAGGGGAATAGCAATCAGCCCCAGCATTTT. This sequence encodes CSARIQGNSNQPQHF.

This chain links TRBV28 with TRBJ1-6; D might be TRBD1 (5 bases). Germline values: CDR1 MDHEN, CDR2 SYDVKM. This CDR3 is built from 13 residues. Trimming removed 10 bases at V and 10 bases at J, with 17 bases between. This CDR3 is CANRAQGGSPLHF. The CDR3 DNA sequence: TGTGCCAACCGGGCCCAGGGAGGCTCACCCCTCCACTTT.

This chain uses TRBV7-2 with TRBJ2-2, with D tentatively TRBD2 (6 bases). Trimming removed 5 bases from V and 6 bases from J, with 13 bases in between. Germline lookup yields CDR1 SGHTA and CDR2 FQGNSA. The CDR3 runs 14 residues. CDR3 in DNA: TGTGCCAGCAGCCCCGCGGAGGGCGCCGGGGAGCTGTTTTTT. This gives the protein CASSPAEGAGELFF. Combining the CDR3 with reference TRBV7-2 and TRBJ2-2 gives the whole variable domain GAGVSQSPSNKVTEKGKDVELRCDPISGHTALYWYRQSLGQGLEFLIYFQGNSAPDKSGLPSDRFSAERTGGSVSTLTIQRTQQEDSAVYLCASSPAEGAGELFFGEGSRLTVL.

The chain couples TRBV4-1 to TRBJ1-4; 7 bases match TRBD1. This CDR3 has 15 residues. From germline, CDR1 is MGHRA and CDR2 YSYEKL. J was trimmed by 7 bases and V by 0 bases; bases with no gene match: 5. As DNA, the CDR3 is TGCGCCAGCAGCCAAGAAGGGCGGGACAGTGAAAAACTGTTTTTT. Protein product: CASSQEGRDSEKLFF.

This chain uses TRBV5-4 with TRBJ1-1, with D uncertain. Trimming cost V 4 bases and J 8 bases, with 18 bases left between them. The V gene's germline CDR1 is SGHNT and CDR2 YYREEE (reference sequence). This CDR3 has 14 residues. The CDR3 DNA reads TGTGCCAGCAGCCGAGAGTCCGCGATCTCAGAAGCTTTCTTT. Amino acid sequence: CASSRESAISEAFF.

The V gene is TRBV3-1 (or the pseudogene TRBV3-2), the J gene TRBJ2-7; weak D call: TRBD2 (7 bases). Trimming pared 1 base from V and 0 bases from J, leaving 13 bases between. CDR3 length equals 16 residues. Germline V gene sequence: CDR1 LGHDT, CDR2 YNNKEL (reference sequence). The chain's CDR3 is CASSQGGPGGSYEQYF. The CDR3 bases are TGTGCCAGCAGCCAAGGGGGGCCGGGGGGCTCCTACGAGCAGTACTTC.

V usage is TRBV5-1 and J usage is TRBJ2-1; TRBD2 matches 14 bases. This CDR3 has 16 residues. CDR1 and CDR2 from the germline V gene are SGHRS and YFSETQ. V shed 6 bases, J shed 8 bases, and the junction held 10 bases outside the gene matches. The CDR3 spells CASMSGTSGSEDEQFF. The CDR3 nucleotides are TGCGCCAGCATGTCCGGGACTAGCGGGAGCGAAGATGAGCAGTTCTTC.

This chain uses TRBV19 with TRBJ2-5, with 9 bases matching TRBD2. The germline CDR1 and CDR2 sequences are LNHDA and SQIVND (reference sequence). Unmatched junction bases numbered 15, after V lost 4 bases and J lost 9 bases. This CDR3 region has 16 residues. The CDR3 sequence is CASSNPAGGAAGPQYF. The CDR3 DNA is TGTGCCAGTAGTAATCCCGCGGGGGGGGCCGCCGGGCCCCAGTACTTC.

This chain connects TRBV30 to TRBJ2-2; 9 bases align to TRBD2. The V and J ends lost 8 bases and 0 bases, in that order; junction bases with no gene match: 10. CDR1 and CDR2 (germline): GTSNPN, SVGIG (reference sequence). The CDR3 spans 16 residues. The CDR3 sequence is CAQKEGLASNTGELFF. CDR3 DNA: TGTGCCCAGAAAGAGGGACTAGCTTCGAACACCGGGGAGCTGTTTTTT.

V gene TRBV7-2 combines with J gene TRBJ2-7, with D maybe TRBD2 (5 bases). The CDR3 runs 13 residues. Trimming cost V 5 bases and J 2 bases, with 10 bases left between them. The V gene's germline CDR1 is SGHTA and CDR2 FQGNSA. CDR3 amino acids: CASSLDWTYEQYF. The CDR3 DNA reads as TGTGCCAGCAGCCTGGACTGGACCTACGAGCAGTACTTC.

The V call is TRBV29-1, the J call TRBJ1-2; unclear D gene. The CDR3 length is 14 residues. V was pared by 5 bases and J by 8 bases, with 21 bases between. CDR1 and CDR2 (germline): SQVTM, ANQGSEA. The CDR3 bases are TGCAGCGTTTTTCAACAGTCCAACGCGGGCGGCTACACCTTC. This codes for CSVFQQSNAGGYTF.

The V and J genes are TRBV5-6 and TRBJ2-7, with TRBD2 matching over 10 bases. CDR1 SGHDT and CDR2 YYEEEE come from the germline V gene. The CDR3 spans 16 residues. Trimming removed 4 bases from V and 4 bases from J; junction bases left unmatched: 11. The CDR3 DNA sequence: TGTGCCAGCAGCCCGACGGGGAGCGGGGGGGCTTACGAGCAGTACTTC. Protein sequence: CASSPTGSGGAYEQYF.